The 27 T cell receptor beta chains below were found in one sample sequenced in a study of T cells in Graves' hyperthyroidism and ophthalmopathy. The TCR beta CDR3 regions underwent amplification using RNA transcripts as the source. A set of HTBI primers served as the primers for a first-round RT-PCR of the TCR CDR3. MiXCR, run by TCRdb on the multiplex PCR reads, gives a single entry per CDR3 protein. The table records 700,000 to 950,000 distinct CDR3 sequences, 30% to 40% of them present only once. Sequencing used blood. Receptors originate from a woman in her thirties or forties with Graves' hyperthyroidism.

This clonotype was counted ten times or more. This chain uses TRBV5-5 with TRBJ1-2; tentatively, D is TRBD1 (5 bases). Germline assignment: CDR1 SGHKS and CDR2 YYEKEE (reference sequence). The CDR3 covers 13 residues. V was clipped by 4 bases and J by 5 bases, with 12 bases between them. The CDR3 reads CASSPEGRYGYTF. CDR3 DNA: TGTGCCAGCAGCCCAGAGGGGCGGTATGGCTACACCTTC.

This clonotype appeared once. The chain couples TRBV5-1 to TRBJ1-4; D is unresolved. This CDR3 region has 17 residues. The germline V gene encodes CDR1 SGHRS and CDR2 YFSETQ. The germline V and J ends were trimmed by 4 bases and 0 bases, with 16 bases remaining between them. CDR3 residues: CASSQSGPGATNEKLFF. Here the CDR3 DNA reads TGCGCCAGCAGCCAATCAGGTCCTGGCGCAACTAATGAAAAACTGTTTTTT.

This clonotype was found a few times. CDR3 region: CASSNRGGNSPLHF. The CDR3 nucleotides read TGTGCCAGCAGTAACAGGGGTGGTAATTCACCCCTCCACTTT. The gene calls are TRBV6-2 or TRBV6-3 and TRBJ1-6, with 7 nucleotides matching TRBD1. This CDR3 spans 14 amino acids. From germline, CDR1 is MNHEY and CDR2 SVGEGT. The J segment lost 6 bases and the V segment lost 5 bases, leaving 4 bases of the junction unmatched.

V and J are TRBV6-1 and TRBJ2-5, with unresolved D. Germline assignment: CDR1 MNHNS and CDR2 SASEGT. This CDR3 spans 15 amino acids. V was trimmed by 3 bases and J by 2 bases, leaving 13 bases between them. The CDR3 spells CASSEGPYLQETQYF. The CDR3 nucleotides are TGTGCCAGCAGTGAGGGTCCCTACCTACAAGAGACCCAGTACTTC.

This clonotype was recorded many times. The chain has TRBV20-1 and TRBJ1-2; 9 bases map to TRBD1. CDR3 length: 13 residues. V trimming: 6 bases; J trimming: 4 bases; junction bases outside the gene matches: 6. Per the germline V gene, CDR1 is DFQATT and CDR2 is SNEGSKA (reference sequence). The DNA for the CDR3 is TGCAGTGCCCTGGGACAGGGCGTCTATGGCTACACCTTC. Its translation is CSALGQGVYGYTF.

This clonotype occurred a few times. The chain links TRBV7-2 to TRBJ2-6; D not resolved. The germline V and J ends were trimmed by 5 bases and 1 base, with 15 bases remaining between them. Germline V gene sequence: CDR1 SGHTA, CDR2 FQGNSA. The CDR3 spans 17 residues. The CDR3 DNA follows: TGTGCCAGCAGCCAAGAAGTACAGATTTCTGGGGCCAACGTCCTGACTTTC. Its protein is CASSQEVQISGANVLTF.

This clonotype was counted a few times. The chain employs TRBV6-5 and TRBJ2-5; D is ambiguous. Germline V lookup: CDR1 MNHEY, CDR2 SVGAGI. V lost 5 bases and J lost 4, with 11 bases in between. There are 13 residues in the CDR3. The CDR3 spells CASSHRGGETQYF. The CDR3 DNA follows: TGTGCCAGCAGTCACCGTGGCGGAGAGACCCAGTACTTC.

This clonotype was recorded a few times. The chain carries TRBV6-5 and TRBJ2-7; D is possibly TRBD1 (6 bases). The CDR3 is made up of 15 amino acids. Germline values: CDR1 MNHEY, CDR2 SVGAGI. Trimming cost V 6 bases and J 0 bases, with 15 bases left between them. CDR3 region: CASRGAQGHSYEQYF. CDR3 nucleotides: TGTGCCAGCAGGGGAGCACAGGGTCACTCCTACGAGCAGTACTTC.

In its sample, this clonotype was seen a few times. The gene calls are TRBV20-1 and TRBJ1-3; D gene ambiguous. Germline assignment: CDR1 DFQATT and CDR2 SNEGSKA (reference sequence). The CDR3 runs to 16 residues. V was clipped by 3 bases and J by 0 bases, with 15 bases between them. The CDR3 coding sequence is TGCAGTGCTAGTGACCCCGGAGGCGACTCTGGAAACACCATATATTTT. Translated: CSASDPGGDSGNTIYF.

The DNA for the CDR3 is TGTGCCAGCAGTTACTCACGGGTTGAGCAGTACTTC. Translating it yields CASSYSRVEQYF. This chain joins TRBV6-7 and TRBJ2-7; D remains unclear. TRBV6-7 is labeled an ORF, and its function is uncertain. The CDR3 extends over 12 amino acids. V was shortened by 0 bases and J by 7 bases, with 7 bases between the two germline ends.

Note on this clonotype: The CDR3 end shows no conserved phenylalanine or tryptophan, and so a read error is likely. The V and J genes are TRBV9 and TRBJ1-6; tentative D call: TRBD1 (6 bases). Trimming left V 4 bases short and J 5 bases short, with 13 bases between. From germline, CDR1 is SGDLS and CDR2 YYNGEE. CDR3 length equals 15 residues. The CDR3 loop reads CASSPAGDNNSPLHL. CDR3 bases: TGTGCCAGCAGCCCAGCGGGGGACAATAATTCACCCCTCCACCTT.

Comment on this clonotype: A much bigger clone sits one base away, suggesting this may be a read error. Given the absence of the conserved phenylalanine or tryptophan at the CDR3 end, a read error is likely. The chain joins TRBV15 to TRBJ1-3; D ambiguous. The CDR3 consists of 14 residues. Germline V gene lookup returns CDR1 LNHNV and CDR2 YYDKDF (reference sequence). V was shortened by 0 bases and J by 7 bases, with 10 bases between the two germline ends. CDR3 in amino acids: CATSRDDRLNTIYL. As DNA, the CDR3 is TGTGCCACCAGCAGAGATGATCGGTTGAACACCATATATCTT.

About this clonotype: One base away lies a much larger clone, so this may be a sequencing read error. The chain recombines TRBV20-1 with TRBJ1-5; 7 bases fit TRBD1. CDR1 is DFQATT and CDR2 is SNEGSKA in the germline V gene (reference sequence). The CDR3 totals 11 residues. The CDR3 DNA sequence: TGCAGTGCTAGAGATGACAGGGCCCAGCGTTTT. Encoded protein: CSARDDRAQRF.

This clonotype occurred many times. The chain is built from TRBV7-2 and TRBJ2-7; 8 bases agree with TRBD2. The V and J ends lost 8 bases and 2 bases, in that order; junction bases with no gene match: 14. This CDR3 is built from 16 residues. From germline, CDR1 is SGHTA and CDR2 FQGNSA. CDR3 residues: CASRRGLGAGAYEQYF. In DNA form, the CDR3 reads TGTGCCAGCCGTCGGGGTCTGGGAGCGGGAGCCTACGAGCAGTACTTC.

This chain joins TRBV7-2 and TRBJ2-7; 7 bases map to TRBD1. V lost 4 bases and J lost 1; bases outside the gene matches: 7. The CDR3 has 15 residues. Germline V gene data show CDR1 as SGHTA and CDR2 as FQGNSA. This CDR3 is CASSSLTGSSYEQYF. CDR3 DNA sequence: TGTGCCAGCAGCTCACTGACAGGGTCATCCTACGAGCAGTACTTC.

This chain uses TRBV6-6 with TRBJ1-5; no definite D call. The germline V gene has CDR1 MNHNY and CDR2 SVGAGI (reference sequence). The V and J ends lost 4 bases and 4 bases respectively, with 17 bases between them. This CDR3 has 16 amino acids. Here the CDR3 DNA reads TGTGCCAGCAGTTCTCTAAGGGCTTTCAGGAATCAGCCCCAGCATTTT. This translates into CASSSLRAFRNQPQHF.

The chain is built from TRBV6-6 and TRBJ1-1; D call uncertain. Germline CDR1 reads MNHNY; CDR2 reads SVGAGI (reference sequence). This CDR3 has 11 amino acids. V was trimmed by 6 bases and J by 6 bases, leaving 8 bases between them. This CDR3 is CASRLAAEAFF. CDR3 sequence (DNA): TGTGCCAGCAGGTTGGCGGCTGAAGCTTTCTTT.

In its sample, this clonotype was seen many times. Here the CDR3 reads CASSYSRSNQPQHF. The CDR3 nucleotides read TGTGCCAGCAGTTACTCCAGAAGCAATCAGCCCCAGCATTTT. The V call is TRBV6-5, the J call TRBJ1-5; D ambiguous. CDR1 MNHEY and CDR2 SVGAGI come from the germline V gene. The CDR3 has 14 amino acids. Deletions cut 0 bases from V and 1 base from J, with 4 bases between.

This clonotype was counted a few times. V and J are TRBV6-1 and TRBJ1-1, with 9 bases aligning to TRBD1. CDR1 and CDR2 from the germline V gene are MNHNS and SASEGT. The CDR3 is 14 amino acids. The V gene end was trimmed by 7 bases and the J gene end by 8 bases; junction bases not matched to a gene: 11. This CDR3 is CASTIGQGKLEAFF. CDR3 bases: TGTGCCAGCACCATAGGACAGGGGAAGTTGGAAGCTTTCTTT.

This clonotype was observed at least ten times. The chain links TRBV19 to TRBJ2-5; 8 positions agree with TRBD2. Germline values: CDR1 LNHDA, CDR2 SQIVND (reference sequence). The V gene end was trimmed by 5 bases and the J gene end by 5 bases; junction bases not matched to a gene: 4. This CDR3 comprises 13 residues. The CDR3 region has the DNA TGTGCCAGTAGTCGCGGGGGGTGGGAGACCCAGTACTTC. Encoded protein: CASSRGGWETQYF.

This clonotype was picked up a small number of times. V usage is TRBV2 and J usage is TRBJ1-6; D is unresolved. In germline, CDR1 is SNHLY, CDR2 FYNNEI. The CDR3 contains 15 residues. V was shortened by 4 bases and J by 7 bases, with 14 bases between the two germline ends. The chain's CDR3 is CASSVLSLANSPLHF. CDR3 in DNA: TGTGCCAGCAGTGTATTATCGTTAGCGAATTCACCCCTCCACTTT.

The chain uses TRBV2 and TRBJ2-3; 7 bases line up with TRBD2. CDR1 is SNHLY, CDR2 FYNNEI, per germline. V was clipped by 8 bases and J by 2 bases; unmatched bases: 10. The length of the CDR3 is 15 residues. The CDR3 is CASVRGDGTTDTQYF. CDR3 coding DNA: TGTGCCAGCGTCCGGGGGGACGGGACCACAGATACGCAGTATTTT.

This clonotype was seen repeatedly, ten times or more. The genes are TRBV7-9 and TRBJ2-7; D possibly matches TRBD1 or TRBD2 (5 bases each). Germline values: CDR1 SEHNR, CDR2 FQNEAQ (reference sequence). The CDR3 runs to 14 residues. V was pared by 10 bases and J by 2 bases, with 18 bases between. The DNA of the CDR3 is TGTGCCACCCAGAGGGGATATGGCCCCTACGAGCAGTACTTC. Protein product: CATQRGYGPYEQYF. The variable domain in full, with the rest retrieved from reference TRBV7-9 and TRBJ2-7, is DTGVSQNPRHKITKRGQNVTFRCDPISEHNRLYWYRQTLGQGPEFLTYFQNEAQLEKSRLLSDRFSAERPKGSFSTLEIQRTEQGDSAMYLCATQRGYGPYEQYFGPGTRLTVT.

The chain has TRBV7-2 and TRBJ1-3, with D maybe TRBD1 (5 bases). Germline values: CDR1 SGHTA, CDR2 FQGNSA. Trimming stripped 3 bases from V and 8 bases from J, with 8 bases between. This CDR3 is built from 12 residues. CDR3 bases: TGTGCCAGCAGCTTGATAGGGGACACCATATATTTT. This gives the protein CASSLIGDTIYF.

V and J are TRBV11-2 and TRBJ2-7, with D possibly TRBD1 on 7 matching bases. CDR3 length: 14 amino acids. CDR1 and CDR2 (germline): SGHAT, FQNNGV. Trimming took 7 bases from V and 6 from J, leaving 19 bases between them. CDR3 in amino acids: CASKAGTDLLEQYF. The CDR3 nucleotides read TGTGCCAGCAAGGCGGGGACAGACCTCCTCGAGCAGTACTTC.

This clonotype has at least ten counts. The V gene is TRBV6-2 or TRBV6-3, the J gene TRBJ1-5, with D unresolved. Looked up from germline, CDR1 is MNHEY and CDR2 is SVGEGT. V was clipped by 2 bases and J by 2 bases, with 10 bases between them. The CDR3 is 15 residues long. The CDR3 sequence: CASSYGRSGNQPQHF. Written as DNA, the CDR3 is TGTGCCAGCAGTTACGGTCGGTCAGGCAATCAGCCCCAGCATTTT.

This clonotype has ten or more counts. This rearrangement joins TRBV20-1 to TRBJ2-7; 11 bases match TRBD2. The V gene's germline CDR1 is DFQATT and CDR2 SNEGSKA (reference sequence). V was clipped by 6 bases and J by 2 bases; unmatched bases: 6. The CDR3 contains 14 residues. The CDR3 region is CSAVGTSGTYEQYF. CDR3 coding DNA: TGCAGTGCGGTAGGGACTAGCGGCACCTACGAGCAGTACTTC.